This T cell receptor (beta chain) is from a study of blood T cells in healthy people across ages. This CDR3 contains 21 residues. Trimming stripped 7 bases from V and 0 bases from J, with 31 bases between. Germline loops: CDR1 MNHNS, CDR2 SASEGT. A J-beta primer mix and a sample-barcoded 5' primer were used in a second PCR of roughly 6 to 12 cycles. TCRdb redid the calling of the 5' RACE reads with MiXCR, one entry per CDR3 protein. This table holds about 1.8 million distinct CDR3 sequences, roughly 50% found once. Sequencing was performed on blood. V and J are TRBV6-1 and TRBJ2-4; a weak D match, TRBD1 (6 bases). The clonotype comes from a middle-aged woman in good health. The DNA of the CDR3 is TGTGCCAGCACCACTGGGGGCGGCGGTGTTTTTAGTGTCCTAGCCAAAAACATTCAGTACTTC. Translated, it gives CASTTGGGGVFSVLAKNIQYF.